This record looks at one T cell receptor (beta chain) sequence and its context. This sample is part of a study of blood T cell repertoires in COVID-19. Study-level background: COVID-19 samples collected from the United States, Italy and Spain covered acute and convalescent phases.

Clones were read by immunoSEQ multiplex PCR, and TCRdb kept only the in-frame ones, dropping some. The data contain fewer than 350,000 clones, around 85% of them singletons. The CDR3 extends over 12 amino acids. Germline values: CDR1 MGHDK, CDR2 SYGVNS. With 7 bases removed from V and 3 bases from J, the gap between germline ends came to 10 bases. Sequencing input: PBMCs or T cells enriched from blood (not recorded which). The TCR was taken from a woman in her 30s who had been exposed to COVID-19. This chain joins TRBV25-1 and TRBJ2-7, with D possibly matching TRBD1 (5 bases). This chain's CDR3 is CASMDIFYEQYF. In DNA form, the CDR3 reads TGTGCCAGCATGGACATATTCTACGAGCAGTACTTC.